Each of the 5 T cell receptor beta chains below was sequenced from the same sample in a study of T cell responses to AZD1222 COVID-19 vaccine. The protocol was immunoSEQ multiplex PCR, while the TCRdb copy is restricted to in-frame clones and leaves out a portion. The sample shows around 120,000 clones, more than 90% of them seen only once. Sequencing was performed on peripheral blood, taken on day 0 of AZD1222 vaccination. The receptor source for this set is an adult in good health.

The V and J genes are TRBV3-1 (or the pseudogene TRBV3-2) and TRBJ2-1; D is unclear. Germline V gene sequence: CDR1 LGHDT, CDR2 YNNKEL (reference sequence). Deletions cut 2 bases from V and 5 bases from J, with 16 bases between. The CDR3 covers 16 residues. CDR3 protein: CASSQLKNRWDNEQFF. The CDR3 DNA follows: TGTGCCAGCAGCCAATTAAAAAACCGGTGGGACAATGAGCAGTTCTTC.

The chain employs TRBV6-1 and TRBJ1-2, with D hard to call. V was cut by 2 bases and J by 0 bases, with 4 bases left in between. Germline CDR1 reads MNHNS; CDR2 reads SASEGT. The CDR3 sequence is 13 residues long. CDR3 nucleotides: TGTGCCAGCAGTGAACAGGCTAACTATGGCTACACCTTC. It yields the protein CASSEQANYGYTF.

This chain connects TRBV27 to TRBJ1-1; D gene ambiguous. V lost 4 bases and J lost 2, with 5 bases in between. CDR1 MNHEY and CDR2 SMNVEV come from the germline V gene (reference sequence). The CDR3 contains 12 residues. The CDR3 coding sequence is TGTGCCAGCAGTTCCATAAACACTGAAGCTTTCTTT. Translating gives CASSSINTEAFF.

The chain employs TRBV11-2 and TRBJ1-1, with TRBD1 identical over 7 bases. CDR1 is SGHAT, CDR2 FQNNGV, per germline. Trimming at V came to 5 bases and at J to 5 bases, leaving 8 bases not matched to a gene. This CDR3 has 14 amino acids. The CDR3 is CASSPFRGLTEAFF. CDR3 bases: TGTGCCAGCAGCCCATTCAGGGGGTTGACTGAAGCTTTCTTT.

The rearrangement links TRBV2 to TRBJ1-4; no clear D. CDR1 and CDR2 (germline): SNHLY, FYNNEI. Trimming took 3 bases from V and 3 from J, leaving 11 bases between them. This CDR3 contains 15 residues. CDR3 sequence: CASSDLGVSNEKLFF. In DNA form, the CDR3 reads TGTGCCAGCAGTGATTTGGGTGTTTCTAATGAAAAACTGTTTTTT.